This entry concerns a single T cell receptor beta chain. The data stem from a study of blood T cell repertoires in COVID-19. For the study at large: The United States, Italy and Spain supplied acute and convalescent COVID-19 samples. PBMCs, B-cell-depleted T cells, or T cells provided the cDNA or gDNA that made up the material.

Original analysis: Amplifying reference gene primers gave estimates of nucleated cell counts. Measured with immunoSEQ multiplex PCR; TCRdb has only the in-frame clones, and not every one. V, J and clone size reflect that table, while D and trimming were determined from the DNA. In the table there are around 160,000 clones, around nine tenths of which are singletons. There are 13 residues in the CDR3. Germline assignment: CDR1 SQVTM and CDR2 ANQGSEA. Trimming cost V 2 bases and J 5 bases; bases outside gene matches: 3. The chain couples TRBV29-1 to TRBJ2-1, with TRBD1 matching 7 bases. Sequencing was carried out using peripheral blood. The origin of this receptor is a man between 60 and 70 years old with active or convalescent COVID-19. The CDR3: CSVELQGNNEQFF. DNA for the CDR3: TGCAGCGTTGAACTACAGGGGAACAATGAGCAGTTCTTC.